One sample yielded the 23 T cell receptor beta chains listed below, sequenced in a study of CD8+ T cells in alopecia areata. Reverse transcribed after extraction, RNA yielded cDNA as the sequencing template. Here immunoSEQ multiplex PCR was the method, and the copy in TCRdb shows in-frame clones only, minus some. The table shows some 170,000 clones, with less than 75% occurring only once. Stated treatment: oral pan-JAK inhibitor, 5-10 mg twice daily. The source was CD4+ T cells sorted from blood, collected at approximately week 61, from a patient treated with tofacitinib. The origin of the receptors is a human donor with alopecia areata.

The V and J genes are TRBV5-1 and TRBJ2-7; a possible D gene is TRBD2 (6 bases). In germline, CDR1 is SGHRS, CDR2 YFSETQ. The CDR3 runs to 14 residues. The V end lost 4 bases, the J end lost 1 base, and 12 bases lay between the germline ends. The CDR3 is CASSTGVGSYEQYF. In nucleotides, the CDR3 is TGCGCCAGCAGCACGGGAGTGGGGTCCTACGAGCAGTACTTC. Using reference TRBV5-1 and TRBJ2-7 for the parts outside the CDR3, the full variable domain is KAGVTQTPRYLIKTRGQQVTLSCSPISGHRSVSWYQQTPGQGLQFLFEYFSETQRNKGNFPGRFSGRQFSNSRSEMNVSTLELGDSALYLCASSTGVGSYEQYFGPGTRLTVT.

The genes are TRBV2 and TRBJ1-6; D unresolved. The germline V gene has CDR1 SNHLY and CDR2 FYNNEI. This CDR3 is built from 16 residues. The V end lost 4 bases, the J end lost 10 bases, and 20 bases lay between the germline ends. The CDR3 sequence: CASSAERPGEGSPLHF. For the CDR3, the DNA is TGTGCCAGCAGTGCGGAGCGTCCGGGAGAAGGGTCACCCCTCCACTTT.

In its sample, this clone was seen once. The chain employs TRBV30 and TRBJ2-7; D tentatively reads TRBD1 or TRBD2 (5 bases each). The CDR3 totals 15 residues. Per germline, CDR1 GTSNPN and CDR2 SVGIG (reference sequence). The ends were cut back, 0 bases at V and 0 bases at J, with 12 bases in the middle. The CDR3 spells CAWSVSHGASYEQYF. CDR3 nucleotide sequence: TGTGCCTGGAGTGTAAGCCACGGGGCCTCCTACGAGCAGTACTTC.

The genes are TRBV6-1 and TRBJ2-1; no reliable D call. The CDR3 consists of 10 residues. CDR1 and CDR2 (germline): MNHNS, SASEGT. Trimming removed 3 bases at V and 10 bases at J, with 4 bases between. CDR3 loop: CASSDTEQFF. The CDR3, as DNA: TGTGCCAGCAGTGATACCGAGCAGTTCTTC.

A few counts support this clone. The CDR3 coding sequence is TGTGCCTGGAGCATCGAGGCAGTAGTTGAGCAGTTCTTC. This translates into CAWSIEAVVEQFF. This chain links TRBV30 with TRBJ2-1; D gene uncertain. The CDR3 loop spans 13 amino acids. Trimming shortened V by 3 bases and J by 9 bases, and 15 bases separated the two germline ends. Germline CDR1 reads GTSNPN; CDR2 reads SVGIG (reference sequence).

The sample holds a few counts of this clone. The J gene is TRBJ1-1, the V gene TRBV5-1, with D uncertain. Germline CDR1 is SGHRS and CDR2 is YFSETQ. This CDR3 has 15 amino acids. V gave up 4 bases and J gave up 6 bases, with 19 bases separating them. The CDR3 region is CASSNPLSRVPEAFF. In DNA, the CDR3 is TGCGCCAGCAGCAACCCTCTGAGCCGGGTCCCTGAAGCTTTCTTT.

This chain uses TRBV4-2 with TRBJ2-5, with D possibly matching TRBD1 (6 bases). The CDR3 runs 14 residues. The germline V gene encodes CDR1 LGHNA and CDR2 YNFKEQ. V was cut by 4 bases and J by 0 bases, with 9 bases left in between. The CDR3 DNA sequence: TGTGCCAGCAGCCCCGGGGACAACCAAGAGACCCAGTACTTC. Amino acid sequence: CASSPGDNQETQYF.

In this sample, this clone turned up once. This clone may be a read error of a much larger clone one base away. The rearrangement links TRBV6-5 to TRBJ2-3; TRBD1 might be the D (8 bases). The CDR3 totals 13 residues. Trimming pared 8 bases from V and 5 bases from J, leaving 14 bases between. Looked up from germline, CDR1 is MNHEY and CDR2 is SVGAGI. CDR3 in DNA: TGTGCCAGCCAGACAGGGGAGGGAGATACGCAGTATTTT. It translates to CASQTGEGDTQYF.

The chain links TRBV19 to TRBJ1-6; D ambiguous. Per the germline V gene, CDR1 is LNHDA and CDR2 is SQIVND (reference sequence). V dropped 6 bases and J dropped 3 bases, with 15 bases sitting between them. The CDR3 is 16 residues long. CDR3 residues: CASSPTGNLYNSPLHF. The CDR3 nucleotides are TGTGCCAGTAGCCCCACGGGGAACCTCTATAATTCACCCCTCCACTTT. Complete variable domain (other parts from reference TRBV19 and TRBJ1-6): DGGITQSPKYLFRKEGQNVTLSCEQNLNHDAMYWYRQDPGQGLRLIYYSQIVNDFQKGDIAEGYSVSREKKESFPLTVTSAQKNPTAFYLCASSPTGNLYNSPLHFGNGTRLTVT.

This clone was picked up a small number of times. The V gene is TRBV29-1, the J gene TRBJ1-2, with a tentative D call TRBD1 (5 bases). This CDR3 is built from 13 residues. V dropped 6 bases and J dropped 4 bases, with 15 bases sitting between them. Germline V gene sequence: CDR1 SQVTM, CDR2 ANQGSEA. CDR3: CSVLGSGLYGYTF. DNA for the CDR3: TGCAGCGTCCTGGGGTCAGGGCTCTATGGCTACACCTTC. Looking up the rest from reference TRBV29-1 and TRBJ1-2 gives the full variable domain: SAVISQKPSRDICQRGTSLTIQCQVDSQVTMMFWYRQQPGQSLTLIATANQGSEATYESGFVIDKFPISRPNLTFSTLTVSNMSPEDSSIYLCSVLGSGLYGYTFGSGTRLTVV.

The chain couples TRBV7-3 to TRBJ1-6, with D maybe TRBD1 (5 bases). CDR3 length: 15 amino acids. In germline, CDR1 is SGHTA, CDR2 FQGTGA. The germline V and J ends were trimmed by 1 base and 5 bases, with 9 bases remaining between them. CDR3: CASSLRGSDNSPLHF. In DNA, the CDR3 is TGTGCCAGCAGCTTAAGGGGGTCGGATAATTCACCCCTCCACTTT.

This clone was seen a handful of times. This rearrangement joins TRBV9 to TRBJ2-1; D is perhaps TRBD1 (6 bases). From germline, CDR1 is SGDLS and CDR2 YYNGEE. The CDR3 extends over 14 amino acids. Trimming removed 0 bases from V and 7 bases from J, with 11 bases in between. CDR3 DNA sequence: TGTGCCAGCAGCGTAGACAGGGTAGGAAATGAGCAGTTCTTC. Amino acids: CASSVDRVGNEQFF.

As for this clone: Compared with germline, one end of the junction differs, possibly owing to a read error. This sequence joins TRBV19 and TRBJ2-5; D call uncertain. CDR3 length: 14 residues. Germline CDR1 reads LNHDA; CDR2 reads SQIVND (reference sequence). The CDR3: CVSSSRAYQETQYF. CDR3 coding DNA: TGTGTCAGTAGCTCTCGGGCATACCAAGAGACCCAGTACTTC.

The chain links TRBV10-3 to TRBJ1-6, with TRBD1 as a possible D gene (5 bases). CDR3 length equals 14 residues. Looked up from germline, CDR1 is ENHRY and CDR2 is SYGVKD. With 4 bases removed from V and 7 bases from J, the gap between germline ends came to 11 bases. The CDR3 region has the DNA TGTGCCATCAGTGTGACAGACAAGAATTCACCCCTCCACTTT. Protein: CAISVTDKNSPLHF.

V is TRBV6-1 and J is TRBJ2-7, with 7 nucleotides matching TRBD1. The CDR3 loop spans 14 amino acids. In germline, CDR1 is MNHNS, CDR2 SASEGT. Losses at the gene ends were 4 bases for V and 7 bases for J; bases not matched to a gene: 10. The CDR3 here is CASSVGRGQEEQYF. CDR3 sequence (DNA): TGTGCCAGCAGTGTAGGAAGGGGGCAAGAGGAGCAGTACTTC.

There are a few counts of this clone. The chain recombines TRBV29-1 with TRBJ2-7; TRBD1 is a possible D gene (6 bases). Between the trimmed V and J ends, which lost 2 bases and 6 bases, there was a span of 14 bases. This CDR3 contains 13 residues. CDR1 is SQVTM and CDR2 is ANQGSEA in the germline V gene. As DNA, the CDR3 is TGCAGCGTTGAAACAGGGCCCCGAAGCGAGCAGTACTTC. It encodes CSVETGPRSEQYF.

This clone was picked up a small number of times. V and J are TRBV29-1 and TRBJ2-3; 10 nucleotides agree with TRBD1. Germline CDR1 and CDR2: SQVTM and ANQGSEA. This CDR3 has 13 residues. V was clipped by 6 bases and J by 5 bases; unmatched bases: 5. Here the CDR3 DNA reads TGCAGCGTCGACAGGGGGCGACAAGATACGCAGTATTTT. It encodes CSVDRGRQDTQYF.

This clone was seen a single time. The identical CDR3 is also encoded by other nucleotide sequences in the sample. CDR3 residues: CASSPDTDTQYF. In nucleotides, the CDR3 is TGTGCCAGCTCACCTGACACAGATACGCAGTATTTT. The chain carries TRBV18 and TRBJ2-3; no clear D gene. This CDR3 is built from 12 residues. Germline CDR1 KGHSH, CDR2 LQKENI. Trimming pared 3 bases from V and 2 bases from J, leaving 3 bases between.

This clone occurred a few times. The gene calls are TRBV6-1 and TRBJ2-1; D may correspond to TRBD1 or TRBD2 (5 bases each). This CDR3 region has 15 residues. V was trimmed by 6 bases and J by 0 bases, leaving 12 bases between them. Germline-derived CDR1 and CDR2 are MNHNS and SASEGT. CDR3 region: CASSAPGSSYNEQFF. The CDR3, as DNA: TGTGCCAGCAGCGCCCCAGGGAGCTCCTACAATGAGCAGTTCTTC.

This sequence joins TRBV30 and TRBJ2-3; 8 bases agree with TRBD2. Germline CDR1 is GTSNPN and CDR2 is SVGIG (reference sequence). This CDR3 has 16 residues. V lost 2 bases, J lost 6 bases, and 13 bases stayed unmatched. For the CDR3, the DNA is TGTGCCTGGAGTCCCCCCGGCGGGGGGCCCCGGGATACGCAGTATTTT. This codes for CAWSPPGGGPRDTQYF.

The chain combines TRBV7-2 with TRBJ2-4, with TRBD2 identical over 9 bases. With 0 bases clipped from V and 0 bases from J, the junction kept 3 bases outside the gene matches. The germline V gene encodes CDR1 SGHTA and CDR2 FQGNSA. The length of the CDR3 is 17 residues. CDR3 region: CASSLAASGIAKNIQYF. CDR3 nucleotides: TGTGCCAGCAGCTTAGCGGCTAGCGGGATAGCCAAAAACATTCAGTACTTC.

This sequence joins TRBV30 and TRBJ2-7; D may be TRBD1 or TRBD2 (5 bases each). CDR3 length equals 15 residues. CDR1 and CDR2 (germline): GTSNPN, SVGIG (reference sequence). Trimming shortened V by 0 bases and J by 0 bases, and 12 bases separated the two germline ends. The CDR3 protein is CAWSVLGEISYEQYF. The DNA for the CDR3 is TGTGCCTGGAGTGTACTGGGGGAGATCTCCTACGAGCAGTACTTC.

The gene calls are TRBV7-9 and TRBJ1-2; 7 bases map to TRBD1. The CDR3 has 16 residues. In germline, CDR1 is SEHNR, CDR2 FQNEAQ (reference sequence). V shed 5 bases, J shed 5 bases, and the junction held 14 bases outside the gene matches. The CDR3 DNA reads as TGTGCCAGCAGCAAACGAGGGGGACAGAAAATATATGGCTACACCTTC. Its translation: CASSKRGGQKIYGYTF.